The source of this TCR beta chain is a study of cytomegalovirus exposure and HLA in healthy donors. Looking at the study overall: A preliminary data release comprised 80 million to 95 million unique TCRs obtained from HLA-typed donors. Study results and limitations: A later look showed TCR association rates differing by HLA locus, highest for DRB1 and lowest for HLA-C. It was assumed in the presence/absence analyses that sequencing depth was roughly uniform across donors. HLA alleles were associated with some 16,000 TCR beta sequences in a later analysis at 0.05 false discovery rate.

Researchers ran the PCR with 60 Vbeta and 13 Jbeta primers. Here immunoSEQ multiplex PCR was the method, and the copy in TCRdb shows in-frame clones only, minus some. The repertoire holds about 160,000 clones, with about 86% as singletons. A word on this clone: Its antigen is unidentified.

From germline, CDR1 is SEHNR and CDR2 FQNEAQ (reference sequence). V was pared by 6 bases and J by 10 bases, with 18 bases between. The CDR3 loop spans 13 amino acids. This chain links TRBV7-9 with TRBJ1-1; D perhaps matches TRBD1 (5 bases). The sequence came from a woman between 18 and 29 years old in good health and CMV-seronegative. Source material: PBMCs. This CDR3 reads CASRGRGDSAAFF. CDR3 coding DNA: TGTGCCAGCAGGGGGAGGGGCGATTCCGCAGCTTTCTTT.